The present entry profiles one T cell receptor (beta chain) with its context. Its matching antigen is unknown. 60 Vbeta and 13 Jbeta primers were used in PCR. Sequenced by immunoSEQ multiplex PCR; TCRdb stores in-frame clones only, minus some. The table lists approximately 170,000 clones, roughly four fifths of them singletons. These data come from a study of cytomegalovirus exposure and HLA in healthy donors. Study results and caveats: Solely CMV serostatus was available to characterize immune exposure. Researchers reportedly found TCR beta sequences accurately predicted most subjects' HLA-A and HLA-B alleles. Later on, analysis showed that most CMV-associated TCR beta chains appeared to be HLA-restricted.

Germline V gene data show CDR1 as LNHDA and CDR2 as SQIVND (reference sequence). The junction had 20 bases not matched to a gene; V was cut back by 11 bases and J by 3 bases. This CDR3 comprises 17 residues. The clonotype was recovered from a woman in her thirties in good health and CMV-seropositive. Source material: PBMCs. V usage is TRBV19 and J usage is TRBJ2-7; 9 positions agree with TRBD2. The CDR3, as DNA: TGTGCCTCCACGGGGGAGGTCGGGCGGGAGGGCCGCTACGAGCAGTACTTC. It codes for CASTGEVGREGRYEQYF.